These 20 T cell receptor beta chains originate from one sample sequenced in a study of T cell responses to AZD1222 COVID-19 vaccine. Profiled with immunoSEQ multiplex PCR; TCRdb holds only in-frame clones, not every one. The table has 130,000 to 150,000 clones, approximately 89% seen once; the top ten hold roughly 15%. This sample comprised peripheral blood, obtained on day 0 of AZD1222 vaccination. Receptor source: an adult in good health.

In the case of this clone: This specimen includes other DNA sequences encoding the same CDR3. The CDR3 protein is CASSLGGGAYEQYF. CDR3 in DNA: TGTGCCAGCAGTTTGGGCGGGGGGGCTTACGAGCAGTACTTC. The chain employs TRBV27 and TRBJ2-7; TRBD2 matches 9 bases. The CDR3 contains 14 residues. Trimming cost V 3 bases and J 4 bases; bases outside gene matches: 4. Germline V gene lookup returns CDR1 MNHEY and CDR2 SMNVEV (reference sequence).

The genes are TRBV18 and TRBJ1-5; 10 bases map to TRBD1. This CDR3 is 15 amino acids long. With 6 bases clipped from V and 5 bases from J, the junction kept 7 bases outside the gene matches. CDR1 KGHSH and CDR2 LQKENI come from the germline V gene. This CDR3 reads CASSTGTGVDQPQHF. In DNA, the CDR3 is TGTGCCAGCTCGACCGGGACAGGGGTCGATCAGCCCCAGCATTTT.

This chain joins TRBV7-2 and TRBJ2-1; D unclear. With 1 base removed from V and 7 bases from J, the gap between germline ends came to 5 bases. CDR1 is SGHTA, CDR2 FQGNSA, per germline. This CDR3 has 12 residues. For the CDR3, the DNA is TGTGCCAGCAGCTTAGACCGTAATGAGCAGTTCTTC. This sequence encodes CASSLDRNEQFF.

In this sample, this clone turned up once. This chain links TRBV28 with TRBJ1-2; possible D gene TRBD1, 6 bases. Per germline, CDR1 MDHEN and CDR2 SYDVKM. The CDR3 covers 14 residues. V was cut by 10 bases and J by 2 bases, with 17 bases left in between. CDR3 residues: CAIGLTQGNYGYTF. The CDR3 DNA follows: TGTGCCATCGGCTTGACACAGGGAAACTATGGCTACACCTTC.

The gene calls are TRBV11-2 and TRBJ1-3, with D perhaps matching TRBD1 (6 bases). CDR3 length: 18 amino acids. Germline values: CDR1 SGHAT, CDR2 FQNNGV. Trimming left V 1 base short and J 0 bases short, with 16 bases between. The CDR3 sequence: CASSLGGAGQNSGNTIYF. Here the CDR3 DNA reads TGTGCCAGCAGCTTAGGGGGGGCTGGACAGAACTCTGGAAACACCATATATTTT.

This clone occurred a few times. The chain combines TRBV7-8 with TRBJ1-1; D perhaps matches TRBD1 (6 bases). This CDR3 has 13 amino acids. V lost 1 base, J lost 10 bases, and 13 bases lay in between. Per the germline V gene, CDR1 is SGHVS and CDR2 is FQNEAQ. CDR3 in amino acids: CASSLGGRARAFF. The CDR3 DNA follows: TGTGCCAGCAGCTTAGGGGGGCGGGCACGAGCTTTCTTT. Using reference TRBV7-8 and TRBJ1-1 for the parts outside the CDR3, the full variable domain is GAGVSQSPRYKVAKRGQDVALRCDPISGHVSLFWYQQALGQGPEFLTYFQNEAQLDKSGLPSDRFFAERPEGSVSTLKIQRTQQEDSAVYLCASSLGGRARAFFGQGTRLTVV.

The chain has TRBV24-1 and TRBJ2-2; D unresolved. CDR1 KGHDR and CDR2 SFDVKD come from the germline V gene. Trimming pared 0 bases from V and 6 bases from J, leaving 1 base between. This CDR3 spans 12 amino acids. The CDR3 DNA sequence: TGTGCCACCAGTGATTTGTCCGGGGAGCTGTTTTTT. Its protein is CATSDLSGELFF.

This chain uses TRBV2 with TRBJ1-1; no firm D call. Germline V gene lookup returns CDR1 SNHLY and CDR2 FYNNEI. The germline V and J ends were trimmed by 7 bases and 6 bases, with 18 bases remaining between them. The CDR3 extends over 14 amino acids. The CDR3 nucleotides are TGTGCCAGCACTAGCGGAATTTCGGGCCCTGAAGCTTTCTTT. The encoded protein is CASTSGISGPEAFF.

The chain couples TRBV30 to TRBJ1-2; D gene uncertain. The CDR3 extends over 16 amino acids. CDR1 is GTSNPN and CDR2 is SVGIG in the germline V gene (reference sequence). The V end was cut by 0 bases, the J end by 1 base, with 15 bases between. The CDR3 here is CAWSVRALSLNYGYTF. The CDR3 DNA is TGTGCCTGGAGTGTACGGGCACTCTCCCTTAACTATGGCTACACCTTC.

Only one count was recorded for this clone. This chain uses TRBV5-5 with TRBJ1-4; 10 bases are a match to TRBD1. The CDR3 totals 16 residues. Germline V gene lookup returns CDR1 SGHKS and CDR2 YYEKEE (reference sequence). With 4 bases clipped from V and 6 bases from J, the junction kept 9 bases outside the gene matches. The CDR3 region has the DNA TGTGCCAGCAGCCCCGCCCGCGGGACAGGGGATGAAAAACTGTTTTTT. Its translation is CASSPARGTGDEKLFF.

The chain carries TRBV6-5 and TRBJ2-5; D uncertain. The CDR3 has 14 amino acids. The germline V gene has CDR1 MNHEY and CDR2 SVGAGI. With 2 bases removed from V and 4 bases from J, the gap between germline ends came to 11 bases. The CDR3 coding sequence is TGTGCCAGCAGTTACGCCGGTGCCACAGAGACCCAGTACTTC. Protein: CASSYAGATETQYF.

The chain combines TRBV28 with TRBJ1-2, with 8 bases matching TRBD1. V trimming: 4 bases; J trimming: 4 bases; junction bases outside the gene matches: 5. CDR1 is MDHEN and CDR2 is SYDVKM in the germline V gene. The CDR3 has 14 amino acids. The CDR3 nucleotides read TGTGCCAGCAGTTCCGGACAGGGAGTCTATGGCTACACCTTC. This codes for CASSSGQGVYGYTF.

V is TRBV5-4 and J is TRBJ2-3, with 15 bases lining up with TRBD2. The CDR3 totals 16 residues. V was pared by 4 bases and J by 5 bases, with 5 bases of the junction left unmatched. Germline CDR1 reads SGHNT; CDR2 reads YYREEE (reference sequence). CDR3 region: CASSPGLAGGRDTQYF. The CDR3 DNA is TGTGCCAGCAGCCCGGGACTAGCGGGGGGTAGAGATACGCAGTATTTT.

The chain recombines TRBV5-4 with TRBJ2-6; 8 nucleotides match TRBD2. V dropped 4 bases and J dropped 1; count of bases not matched to a gene: 16. Looked up from germline, CDR1 is SGHNT and CDR2 is YYREEE (reference sequence). This CDR3 has 20 amino acids. The CDR3 loop is CASSRDGGGRPNSGANVLTF. For the CDR3, the DNA is TGTGCCAGCAGCCGGGATGGCGGGGGGCGCCCCAATTCTGGGGCCAACGTCCTGACTTTC.

CDR3 region: CASSSSGQGSNYGYTF. In nucleotides, the CDR3 is TGCGCCAGCAGCTCGTCTGGACAGGGGTCTAACTATGGCTACACCTTC. The chain couples TRBV5-1 to TRBJ1-2; 9 bases are a match to TRBD1. Germline trimming cut 3 bases from V and 0 bases from J; bases unmatched to any gene: 6. Germline V CDR1 and CDR2: SGHRS, YFSETQ. The CDR3 runs to 16 residues.

This clone was recorded only once. The sample has other DNA sequences that encode this CDR3 too. CDR3 sequence reads: CASSLASGGADEQFF. In DNA form, the CDR3 reads TGCGCCAGCAGCTTGGCCAGCGGGGGGGCAGATGAGCAGTTCTTC. The gene calls are TRBV5-1 and TRBJ2-1, with 10 nucleotides matching TRBD2. V lost 0 bases, J lost 8 bases, and 5 bases stayed unmatched. This CDR3 contains 15 residues. Per the germline V gene, CDR1 is SGHRS and CDR2 is YFSETQ.

J is TRBJ2-1 and V is TRBV6-2 or TRBV6-3, with 11 positions matching TRBD2. The CDR3 is 15 amino acids. Trimming removed 6 bases from V and 5 bases from J; junction bases left unmatched: 6. CDR1 MNHEY and CDR2 SVGEGT come from the germline V gene. Here the CDR3 DNA reads TGTGCCAGCAGCCCGGGGACTAGCGGAAACAATGAGCAGTTCTTC. Its protein product is CASSPGTSGNNEQFF.

The rearrangement joins TRBV19 to TRBJ1-1, with a possible D match to TRBD1 (6 bases). V lost 4 bases and J lost 0, with 18 bases in between. Per germline, CDR1 LNHDA and CDR2 SQIVND (reference sequence). CDR3 length equals 17 residues. The DNA of the CDR3 is TGTGCCAGTAGTAGTGGACAGCCCCTTACAATGAACACTGAAGCTTTCTTT. This translates into CASSSGQPLTMNTEAFF.

This sequence joins TRBV5-1 and TRBJ2-6; possibly TRBD2 for D (6 bases). The germline gives CDR1 SGHRS, CDR2 YFSETQ. The CDR3 contains 18 residues. Trimming removed 1 base from V and 3 bases from J, with 17 bases in between. CDR3 amino acids: CASSLTGDLLGGANVLTF. The DNA for the CDR3 is TGCGCCAGCAGCTTGACGGGGGACCTGTTGGGTGGGGCCAACGTCCTGACTTTC.

This chain uses TRBV6-4 with TRBJ2-2, with 10 positions matching TRBD2. V trimming: 3 bases; J trimming: 5 bases; junction bases outside the gene matches: 0. This CDR3 spans 14 amino acids. Germline V lookup: CDR1 MRHNA, CDR2 SNTAGT. The CDR3 nucleotides are TGTGCCAGCAGTGAACTAGCGGGGACCGGGGAGCTGTTTTTT. Protein product: CASSELAGTGELFF.